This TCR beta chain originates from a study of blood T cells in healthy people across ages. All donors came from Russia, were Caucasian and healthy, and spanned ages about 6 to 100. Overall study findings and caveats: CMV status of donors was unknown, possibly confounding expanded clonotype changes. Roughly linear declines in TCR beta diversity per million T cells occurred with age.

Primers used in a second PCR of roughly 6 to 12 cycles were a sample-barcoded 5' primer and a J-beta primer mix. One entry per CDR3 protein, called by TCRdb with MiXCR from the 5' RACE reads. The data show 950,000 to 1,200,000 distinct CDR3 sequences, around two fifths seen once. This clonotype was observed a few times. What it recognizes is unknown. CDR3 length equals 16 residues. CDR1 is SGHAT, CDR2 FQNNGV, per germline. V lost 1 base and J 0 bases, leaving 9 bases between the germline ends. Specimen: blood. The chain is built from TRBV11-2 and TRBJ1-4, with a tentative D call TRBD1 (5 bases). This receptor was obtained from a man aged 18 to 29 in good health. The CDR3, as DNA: TGTGCCAGCAGCTTAGGAGACAGAGCAACTAATGAAAAACTGTTTTTT. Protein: CASSLGDRATNEKLFF.